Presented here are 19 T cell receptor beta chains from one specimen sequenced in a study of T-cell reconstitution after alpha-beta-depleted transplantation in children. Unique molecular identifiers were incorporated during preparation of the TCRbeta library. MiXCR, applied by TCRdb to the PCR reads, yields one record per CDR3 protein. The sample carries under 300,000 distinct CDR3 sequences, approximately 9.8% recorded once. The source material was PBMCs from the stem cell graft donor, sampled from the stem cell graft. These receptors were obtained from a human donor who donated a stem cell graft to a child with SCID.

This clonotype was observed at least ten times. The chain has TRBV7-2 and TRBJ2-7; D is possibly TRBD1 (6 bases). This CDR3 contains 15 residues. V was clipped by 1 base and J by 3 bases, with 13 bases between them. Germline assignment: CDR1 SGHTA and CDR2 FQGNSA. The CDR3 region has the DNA TGTGCCAGCAGCTTAGAAGGGGGTACTAGCTACGAGCAGTACTTC. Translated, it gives CASSLEGGTSYEQYF.

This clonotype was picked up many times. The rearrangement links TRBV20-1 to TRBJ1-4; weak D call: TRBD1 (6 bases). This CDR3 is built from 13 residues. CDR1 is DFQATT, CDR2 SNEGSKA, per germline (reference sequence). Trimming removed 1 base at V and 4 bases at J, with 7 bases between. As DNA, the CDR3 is TGCAGTGCTAGAGGGACAGTTAATGAAAAACTGTTTTTT. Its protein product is CSARGTVNEKLFF.

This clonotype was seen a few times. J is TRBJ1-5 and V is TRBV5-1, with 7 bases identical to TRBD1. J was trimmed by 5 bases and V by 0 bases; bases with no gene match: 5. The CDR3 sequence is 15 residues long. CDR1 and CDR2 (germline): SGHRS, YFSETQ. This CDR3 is CASSLDGTADQPQHF. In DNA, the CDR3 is TGCGCCAGCAGCTTGGATGGGACAGCGGATCAGCCCCAGCATTTT.

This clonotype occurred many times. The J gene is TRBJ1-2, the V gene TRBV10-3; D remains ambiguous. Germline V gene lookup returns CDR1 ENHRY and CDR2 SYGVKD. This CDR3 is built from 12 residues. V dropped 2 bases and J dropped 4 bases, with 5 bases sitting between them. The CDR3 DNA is TGTGCCATCAGTGAGCTGTCCTATGGCTACACCTTC. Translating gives CAISELSYGYTF.

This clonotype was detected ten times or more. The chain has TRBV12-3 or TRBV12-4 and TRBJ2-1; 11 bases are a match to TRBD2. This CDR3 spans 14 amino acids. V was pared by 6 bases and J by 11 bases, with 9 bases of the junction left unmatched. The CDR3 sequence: CASRLTSGDPQQFF. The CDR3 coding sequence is TGTGCCAGCAGACTGACTAGCGGGGATCCCCAGCAGTTCTTC.

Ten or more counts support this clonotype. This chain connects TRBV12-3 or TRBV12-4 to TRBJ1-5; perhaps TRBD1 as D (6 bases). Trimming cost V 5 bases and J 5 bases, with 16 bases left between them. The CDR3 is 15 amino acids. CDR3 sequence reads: CASSTTAGVDQPQHF. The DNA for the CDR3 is TGTGCCAGCAGTACCACGGCAGGGGTGGATCAGCCCCAGCATTTT.

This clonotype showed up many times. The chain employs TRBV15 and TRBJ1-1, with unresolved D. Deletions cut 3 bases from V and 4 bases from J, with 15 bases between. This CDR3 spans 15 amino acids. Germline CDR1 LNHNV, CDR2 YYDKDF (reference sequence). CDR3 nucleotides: TGTGCCACCAGCAGTACGGAGGCTTGGGGCACTGAAGCTTTCTTT. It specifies CATSSTEAWGTEAFF. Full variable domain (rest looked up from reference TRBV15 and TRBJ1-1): DAMVIQNPRYQVTQFGKPVTLSCSQTLNHNVMYWYQQKSSQAPKLLFHYYDKDFNNEADTPDNFQSRRPNTSFCFLDIRSPGLGDTAMYLCATSSTEAWGTEAFFGQGTRLTVV.

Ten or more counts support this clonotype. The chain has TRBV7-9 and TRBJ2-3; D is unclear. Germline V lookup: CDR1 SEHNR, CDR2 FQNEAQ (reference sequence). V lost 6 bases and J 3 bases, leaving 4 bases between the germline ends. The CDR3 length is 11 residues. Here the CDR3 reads CASRQTDTQYF. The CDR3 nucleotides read TGTGCCAGCAGACAGACAGATACGCAGTATTTT.

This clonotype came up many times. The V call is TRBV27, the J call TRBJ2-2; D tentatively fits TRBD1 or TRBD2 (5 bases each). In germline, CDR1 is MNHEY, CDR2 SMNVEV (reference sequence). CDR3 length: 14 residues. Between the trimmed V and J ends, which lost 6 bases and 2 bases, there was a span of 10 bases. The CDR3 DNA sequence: TGTGCCAGCAGGGGGGACGGTAACACCGGGGAGCTGTTTTTT. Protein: CASRGDGNTGELFF.

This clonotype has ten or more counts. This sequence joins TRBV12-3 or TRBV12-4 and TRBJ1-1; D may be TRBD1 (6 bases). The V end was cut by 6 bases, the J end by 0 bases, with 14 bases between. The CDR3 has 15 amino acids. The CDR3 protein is CASRDLGDMNTEAFF. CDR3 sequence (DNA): TGTGCCAGCAGAGACCTGGGGGACATGAACACTGAAGCTTTCTTT.

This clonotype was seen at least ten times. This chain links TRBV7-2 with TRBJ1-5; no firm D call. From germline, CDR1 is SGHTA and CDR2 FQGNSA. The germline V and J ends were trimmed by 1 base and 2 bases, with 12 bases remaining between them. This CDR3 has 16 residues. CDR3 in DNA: TGTGCCAGCAGCTTAGTTGGCGGGGTCGGCAATCAGCCCCAGCATTTT. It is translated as CASSLVGGVGNQPQHF.

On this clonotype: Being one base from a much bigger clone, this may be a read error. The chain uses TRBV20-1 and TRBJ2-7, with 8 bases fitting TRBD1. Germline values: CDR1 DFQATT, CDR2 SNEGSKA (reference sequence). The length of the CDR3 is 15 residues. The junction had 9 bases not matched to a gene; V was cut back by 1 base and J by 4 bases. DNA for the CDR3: TGCAGTGCTAGAGGAACGACAGGGGAGTGGTACGAGCAGTACTTC. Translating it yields CSARGTTGEWYEQYF.

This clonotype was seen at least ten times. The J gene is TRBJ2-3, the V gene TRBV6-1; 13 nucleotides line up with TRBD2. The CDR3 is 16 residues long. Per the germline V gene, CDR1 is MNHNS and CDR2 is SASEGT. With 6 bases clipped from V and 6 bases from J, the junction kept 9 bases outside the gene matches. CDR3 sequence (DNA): TGTGCCAGCAGCCTAACTAGCGGGGGGGCACCCGATACGCAGTATTTT. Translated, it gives CASSLTSGGAPDTQYF.

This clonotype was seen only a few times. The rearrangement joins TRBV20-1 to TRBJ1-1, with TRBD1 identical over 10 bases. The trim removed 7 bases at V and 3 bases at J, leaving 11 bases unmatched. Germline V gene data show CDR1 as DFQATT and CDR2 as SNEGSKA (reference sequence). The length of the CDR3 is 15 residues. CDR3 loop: CSGGGPGQGDTEAFF. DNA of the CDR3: TGCAGTGGGGGGGGCCCTGGACAGGGGGACACTGAAGCTTTCTTT.

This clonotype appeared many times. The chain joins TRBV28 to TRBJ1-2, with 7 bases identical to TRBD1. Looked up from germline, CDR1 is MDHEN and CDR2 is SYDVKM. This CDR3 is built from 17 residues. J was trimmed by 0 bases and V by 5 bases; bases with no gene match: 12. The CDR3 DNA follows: TGTGCCAGCAGTCCTCTCGGGGGACAGCCGTCTAACTATGGCTACACCTTC. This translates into CASSPLGGQPSNYGYTF.

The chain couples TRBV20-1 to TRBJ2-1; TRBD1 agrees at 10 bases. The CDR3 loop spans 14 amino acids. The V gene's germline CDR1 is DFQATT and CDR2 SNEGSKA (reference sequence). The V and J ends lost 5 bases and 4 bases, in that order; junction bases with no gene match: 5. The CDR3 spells CSAGRDRGYNEQFF. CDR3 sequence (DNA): TGCAGTGCTGGGCGGGACAGGGGATACAATGAGCAGTTCTTC.

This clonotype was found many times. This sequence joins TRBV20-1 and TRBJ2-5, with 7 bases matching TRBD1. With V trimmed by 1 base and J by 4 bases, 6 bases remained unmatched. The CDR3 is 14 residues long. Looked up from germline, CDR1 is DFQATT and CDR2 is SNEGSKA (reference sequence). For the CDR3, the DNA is TGCAGTGCTAGAGCGGTAGGGACAGCAGAGACCCAGTACTTC. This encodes CSARAVGTAETQYF.

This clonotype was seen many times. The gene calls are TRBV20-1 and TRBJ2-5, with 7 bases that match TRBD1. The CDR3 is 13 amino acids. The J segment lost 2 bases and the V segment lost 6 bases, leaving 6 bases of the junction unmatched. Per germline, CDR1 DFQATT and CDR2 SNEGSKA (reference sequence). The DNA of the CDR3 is TGCAGTGCCCCGGGACAGCTACAAGAGACCCAGTACTTC. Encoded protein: CSAPGQLQETQYF.

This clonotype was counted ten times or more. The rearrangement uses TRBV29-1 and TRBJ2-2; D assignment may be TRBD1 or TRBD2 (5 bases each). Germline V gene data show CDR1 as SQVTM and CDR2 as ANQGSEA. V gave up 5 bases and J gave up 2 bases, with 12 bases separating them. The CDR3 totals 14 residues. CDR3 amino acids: CSVLTGPNTGELFF. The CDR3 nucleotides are TGCAGCGTTTTAACGGGGCCCAACACCGGGGAGCTGTTTTTT.